The sequence of this T cell receptor beta chain was determined in a study of CD8 T cell repertoires and HIV-1 epitope variants. Overall study findings and caveats: This assay reports beta chains of antigen-expanded cells, not T cell function. Nef KF9 drew about five clonotypes and HW9 one, without TAALDMSHF responses.

On the immunoSEQ platform, TCR beta CDR3s were sequenced at survey depth. Assay: immunoSEQ multiplex PCR; the TCRdb copy retains only in-frame clones and omits some. The table records approximately 6,600 clones, 65% to 80% of them present only once. A note on this clone: Antigen: not known.

Trimming cost V 3 bases and J 4 bases, with 10 bases left between them. The CDR3 totals 14 residues. Germline V gene lookup returns CDR1 MNHNS and CDR2 SASEGT. This chain joins TRBV6-1 and TRBJ1-3; D possibly corresponds to TRBD1 (6 bases). This clonotype was sampled from a male donor with HIV. Sequenced: cultured CD8+ T cells derived from PBMCs. DNA for the CDR3: TGTGCCAGCAGTGAGGGGGGCGTCGGAAACACCATATATTTT. This translates into CASSEGGVGNTIYF.